Shown below are 4 T cell receptor beta chains from a single sample sequenced in a study of blood T cell repertoires in COVID-19. Data came from immunoSEQ multiplex PCR; TCRdb stores just in-frame clones and leaves some out. This table has roughly 200,000 clones, more than 85% appearing once. Sequencing was carried out using peripheral blood. Receptors were obtained from a man aged 40-55 years with active or convalescent COVID-19.

The chain uses TRBV18 and TRBJ1-1; a weak D match, TRBD1 (5 bases). The CDR3 loop spans 13 amino acids. Trimming removed 8 bases at V and 7 bases at J, with 17 bases between. CDR1 is KGHSH and CDR2 is LQKENI in the germline V gene. The CDR3 region has the DNA TGTGCCAGCCGAACCCAGGGAAGGGATGAAGCTTTCTTT. It encodes CASRTQGRDEAFF.

The chain is built from TRBV6-4 and TRBJ2-3; D gene uncertain. Looked up from germline, CDR1 is MRHNA and CDR2 is SNTAGT. The ends were cut back, 4 bases at V and 0 bases at J, with 11 bases in the middle. The CDR3 covers 15 residues. The CDR3 reads CASSVLATSTDTQYF. Written as DNA, the CDR3 is TGTGCCAGCAGTGTGTTAGCCACTAGCACAGATACGCAGTATTTT.

The rearrangement uses TRBV7-3 and TRBJ1-2; TRBD1 matches at 7 bases. This CDR3 spans 13 amino acids. The ends lost 5 bases at V and 4 bases at J; junction bases unmatched: 4. Germline values: CDR1 SGHTA, CDR2 FQGTGA. The DNA of the CDR3 is TGTGCCAGCAGCCCGGGACAGTCCTATGGCTACACCTTC. As protein: CASSPGQSYGYTF. The full variable domain, with the rest looked up from reference TRBV7-3 and TRBJ1-2, is GAGVSQTPSNKVTEKGKYVELRCDPISGHTALYWYRQSLGQGPEFLIYFQGTGAADDSGLPNDRFFAVRPEGSVSTLKIQRTERGDSAVYLCASSPGQSYGYTFGSGTRLTVV.

The chain recombines TRBV18 with TRBJ2-7; 9 nucleotides align to TRBD1. The CDR3 extends over 16 amino acids. Losses at the gene ends were 3 bases for V and 0 bases for J; bases not matched to a gene: 6. From germline, CDR1 is KGHSH and CDR2 LQKENI. The CDR3 loop is CASSPPTGGSSYEQYF. The CDR3 nucleotides are TGTGCCAGCTCACCCCCGACAGGGGGGAGCTCCTACGAGCAGTACTTC. Full variable domain (missing parts from reference TRBV18 and TRBJ2-7): NAGVMQNPRHLVRRRGQEARLRCSPMKGHSHVYWYRQLPEEGLKFMVYLQKENIIDESGMPKERFSAEFPKEGPSILRIQQVVRGDSAAYFCASSPPTGGSSYEQYFGPGTRLTVT.